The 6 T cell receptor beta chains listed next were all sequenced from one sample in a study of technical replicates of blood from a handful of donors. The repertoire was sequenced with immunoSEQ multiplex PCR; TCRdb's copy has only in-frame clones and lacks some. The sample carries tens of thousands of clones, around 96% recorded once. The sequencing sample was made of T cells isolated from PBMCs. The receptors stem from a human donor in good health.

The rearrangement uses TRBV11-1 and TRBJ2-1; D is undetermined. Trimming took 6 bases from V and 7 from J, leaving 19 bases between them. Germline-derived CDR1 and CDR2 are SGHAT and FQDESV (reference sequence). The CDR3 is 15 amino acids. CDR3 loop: CASSLTDRVANEQFF. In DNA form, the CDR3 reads TGTGCCAGCAGTCTAACGGATCGGGTGGCAAATGAGCAGTTCTTC.

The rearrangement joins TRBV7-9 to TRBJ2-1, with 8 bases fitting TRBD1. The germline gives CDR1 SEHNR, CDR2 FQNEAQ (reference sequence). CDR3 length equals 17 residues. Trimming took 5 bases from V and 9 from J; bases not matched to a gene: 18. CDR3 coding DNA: TGTGCCAGCAGCGATTGGACAGGGTCCCTTGCCCGGGGTGAGCAGTTCTTC. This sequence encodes CASSDWTGSLARGEQFF.

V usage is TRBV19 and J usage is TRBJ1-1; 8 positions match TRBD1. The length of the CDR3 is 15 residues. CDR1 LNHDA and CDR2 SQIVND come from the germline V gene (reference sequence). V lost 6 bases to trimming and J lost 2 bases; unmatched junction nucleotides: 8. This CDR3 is CASRGGDRRNTEAFF. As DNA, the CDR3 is TGTGCCAGTAGGGGGGGGGACAGGAGAAACACTGAAGCTTTCTTT.

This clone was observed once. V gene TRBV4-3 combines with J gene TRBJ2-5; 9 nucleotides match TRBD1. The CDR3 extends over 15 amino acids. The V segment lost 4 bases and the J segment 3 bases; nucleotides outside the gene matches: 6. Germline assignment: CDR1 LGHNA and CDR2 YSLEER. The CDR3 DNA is TGCGCCAGCAGCCGGACAGGGGACAGGAAAGAGACCCAGTACTTC. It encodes CASSRTGDRKETQYF.

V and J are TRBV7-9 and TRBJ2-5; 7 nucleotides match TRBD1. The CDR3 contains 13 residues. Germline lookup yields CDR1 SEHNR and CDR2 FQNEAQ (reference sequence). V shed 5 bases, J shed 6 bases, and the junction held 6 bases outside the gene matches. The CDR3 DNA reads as TGTGCCAGCAGCCGCACAGGGGTAAAGACCCAGTACTTC. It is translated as CASSRTGVKTQYF.

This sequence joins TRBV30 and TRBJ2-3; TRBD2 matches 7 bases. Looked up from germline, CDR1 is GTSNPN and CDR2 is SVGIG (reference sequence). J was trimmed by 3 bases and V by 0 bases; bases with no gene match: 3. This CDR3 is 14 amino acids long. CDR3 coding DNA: TGTGCCTGGAGTGTACTACTAGCGACAGATACGCAGTATTTT. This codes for CAWSVLLATDTQYF.